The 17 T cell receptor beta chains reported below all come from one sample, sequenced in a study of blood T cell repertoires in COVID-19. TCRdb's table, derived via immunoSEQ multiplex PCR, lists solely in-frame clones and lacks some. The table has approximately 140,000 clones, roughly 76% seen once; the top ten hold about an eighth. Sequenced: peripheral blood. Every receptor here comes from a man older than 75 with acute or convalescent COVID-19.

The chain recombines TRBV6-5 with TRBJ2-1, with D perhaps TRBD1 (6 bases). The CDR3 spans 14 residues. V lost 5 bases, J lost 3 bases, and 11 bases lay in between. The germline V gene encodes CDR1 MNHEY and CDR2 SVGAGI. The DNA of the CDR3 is TGTGCCAGCAGTCGGGACAAATACTACAATGAGCAGTTCTTC. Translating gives CASSRDKYYNEQFF.

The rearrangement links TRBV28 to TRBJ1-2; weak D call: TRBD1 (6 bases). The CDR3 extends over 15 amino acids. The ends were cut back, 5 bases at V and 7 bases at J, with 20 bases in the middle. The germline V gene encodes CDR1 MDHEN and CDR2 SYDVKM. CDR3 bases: TGTGCCAGCAGTCGCTCTTGGGGGGGCGAGAGTGGCTACACCTTC. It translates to CASSRSWGGESGYTF.

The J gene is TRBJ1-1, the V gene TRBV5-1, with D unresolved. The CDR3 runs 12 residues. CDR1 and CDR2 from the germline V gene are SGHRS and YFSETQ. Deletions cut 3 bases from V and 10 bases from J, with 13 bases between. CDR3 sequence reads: CASSSNRGVAFF. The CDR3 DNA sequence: TGCGCCAGCAGCTCCAACCGGGGAGTAGCTTTCTTT. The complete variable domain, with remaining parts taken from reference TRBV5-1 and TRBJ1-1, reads KAGVTQTPRYLIKTRGQQVTLSCSPISGHRSVSWYQQTPGQGLQFLFEYFSETQRNKGNFPGRFSGRQFSNSRSEMNVSTLELGDSALYLCASSSNRGVAFFGQGTRLTVV.

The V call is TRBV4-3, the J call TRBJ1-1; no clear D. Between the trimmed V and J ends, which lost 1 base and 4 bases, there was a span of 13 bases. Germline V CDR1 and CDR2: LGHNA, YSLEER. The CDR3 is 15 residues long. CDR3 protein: CASSQGATEGTEAFF. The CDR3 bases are TGCGCCAGCAGCCAAGGGGCGACGGAGGGCACTGAAGCTTTCTTT.

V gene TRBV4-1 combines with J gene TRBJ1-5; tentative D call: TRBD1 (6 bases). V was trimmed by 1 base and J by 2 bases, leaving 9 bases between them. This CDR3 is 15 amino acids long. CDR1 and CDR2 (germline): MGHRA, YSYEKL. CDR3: CASSQGPGGNQPQHF. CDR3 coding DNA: TGCGCCAGCAGCCAAGGGCCAGGGGGCAATCAGCCCCAGCATTTT.

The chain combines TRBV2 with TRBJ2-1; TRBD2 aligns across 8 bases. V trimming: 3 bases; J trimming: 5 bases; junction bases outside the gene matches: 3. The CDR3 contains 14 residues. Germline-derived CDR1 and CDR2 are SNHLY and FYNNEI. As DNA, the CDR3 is TGTGCCAGCAGTGAGCTGCGGGGGGACAATGAGCAGTTCTTC. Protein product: CASSELRGDNEQFF.

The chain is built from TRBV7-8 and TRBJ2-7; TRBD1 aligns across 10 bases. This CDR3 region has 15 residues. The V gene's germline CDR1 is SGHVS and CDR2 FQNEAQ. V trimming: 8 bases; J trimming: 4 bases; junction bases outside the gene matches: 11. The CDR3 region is CASGGVGQGVYEQYF. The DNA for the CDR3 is TGTGCCAGCGGTGGCGTTGGACAGGGGGTATACGAGCAGTACTTC.

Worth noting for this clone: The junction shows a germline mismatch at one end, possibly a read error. CDR3 in amino acids: CASSLVAGGYNEQFF. Here the CDR3 DNA reads TGTGCTAGCAGCTTAGTAGCGGGGGGTTACAATGAGCAGTTCTTC. The chain combines TRBV7-7 with TRBJ2-1, with 10 positions matching TRBD2. Per the germline V gene, CDR1 is SSHAT and CDR2 is FNYEAQ (reference sequence). The CDR3 totals 15 residues.

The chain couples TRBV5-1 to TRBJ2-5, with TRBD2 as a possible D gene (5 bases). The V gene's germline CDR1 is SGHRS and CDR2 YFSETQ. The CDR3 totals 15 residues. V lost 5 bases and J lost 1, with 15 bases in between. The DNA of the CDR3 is TGCGCCAGCAGTAGCGATCCTGGGATCCAAGAGACCCAGTACTTC. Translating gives CASSSDPGIQETQYF.

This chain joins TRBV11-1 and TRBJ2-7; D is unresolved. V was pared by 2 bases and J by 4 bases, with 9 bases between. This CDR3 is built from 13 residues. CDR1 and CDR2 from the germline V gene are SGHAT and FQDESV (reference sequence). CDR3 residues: CASSLSRRYEQYF. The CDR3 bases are TGTGCCAGCAGCTTAAGCCGCCGGTACGAGCAGTACTTC.

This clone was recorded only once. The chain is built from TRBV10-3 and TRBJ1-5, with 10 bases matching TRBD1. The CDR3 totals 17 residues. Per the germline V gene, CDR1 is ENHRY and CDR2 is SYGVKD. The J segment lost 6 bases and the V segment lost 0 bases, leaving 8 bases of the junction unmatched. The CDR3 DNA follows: TGTGCCATCAGTGAGTCCCTGGGGACAGGGGCACGTCAGCCCCAGCATTTT. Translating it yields CAISESLGTGARQPQHF.

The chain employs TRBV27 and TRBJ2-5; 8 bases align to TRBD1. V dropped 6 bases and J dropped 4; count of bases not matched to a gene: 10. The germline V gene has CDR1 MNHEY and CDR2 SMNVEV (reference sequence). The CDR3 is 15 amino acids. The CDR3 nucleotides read TGTGCCAGCAGATACCGGGACAGGAGTATAGAGACCCAGTACTTC. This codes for CASRYRDRSIETQYF.

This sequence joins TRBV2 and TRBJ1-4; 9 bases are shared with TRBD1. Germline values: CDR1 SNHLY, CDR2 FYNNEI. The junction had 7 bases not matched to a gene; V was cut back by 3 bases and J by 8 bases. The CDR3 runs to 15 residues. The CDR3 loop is CASSDRGQGREKLFF. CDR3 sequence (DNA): TGTGCCAGCAGTGATCGAGGACAGGGGCGGGAAAAACTGTTTTTT.

The DNA for the CDR3 is TGTGCCAGCAGCGGGGTGGGGCAGGGGGATCAGCCCCAGCATTTT. It encodes CASSGVGQGDQPQHF. The chain is built from TRBV25-1 and TRBJ1-5, with 7 nucleotides matching TRBD1. The CDR3 is made up of 15 amino acids. CDR1 and CDR2 (germline): MGHDK, SYGVNS. Trimming took 6 bases from V and 5 from J; bases not matched to a gene: 10.

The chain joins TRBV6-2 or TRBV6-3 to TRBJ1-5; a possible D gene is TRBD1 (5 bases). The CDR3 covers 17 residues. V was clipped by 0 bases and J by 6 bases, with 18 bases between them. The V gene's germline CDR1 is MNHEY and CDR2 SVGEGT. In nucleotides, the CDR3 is TGTGCCAGCAGTTACTCGAATCCCGGGACTTCGGGTCAGCCCCAGCATTTT. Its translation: CASSYSNPGTSGQPQHF.

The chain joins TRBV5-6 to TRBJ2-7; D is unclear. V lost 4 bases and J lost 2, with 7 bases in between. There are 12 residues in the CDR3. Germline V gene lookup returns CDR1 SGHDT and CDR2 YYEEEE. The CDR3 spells CASSIETYEQYF. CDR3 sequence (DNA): TGTGCCAGCAGCATCGAGACCTACGAGCAGTACTTC.

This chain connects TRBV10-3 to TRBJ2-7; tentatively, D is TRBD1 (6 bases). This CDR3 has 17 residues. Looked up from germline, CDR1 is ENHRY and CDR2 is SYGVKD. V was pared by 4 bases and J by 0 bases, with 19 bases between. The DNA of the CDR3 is TGTGCCATCAGTGGGGGGACATCGGAAACGTACTCCTACGAGCAGTACTTC. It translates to CAISGGTSETYSYEQYF.